This TCR beta chain was sequenced for a study of T cell responses to AZD1222 COVID-19 vaccine. About the study: Second-dose schedules of about 4 or about 12 weeks were combined.

TCRdb's copy holds only in-frame clones and misses some; the assay was immunoSEQ multiplex PCR. The sample contains over 100,000 clones, roughly nine tenths of which appear only once. General study points: Repertoire sampling was restricted to post-peak T cell response timepoints.

This CDR3 region has 10 residues. The ends were cut back, 6 bases at V and 11 bases at J, with 10 bases in the middle. CDR1 and CDR2 from the germline V gene are MNHEY and SVGAGI. About this clone itself: Antigen: not known.

The receptor was derived from an adult in good health. Sequencing was performed on peripheral blood, taken on day 0 of AZD1222 vaccination. This chain joins TRBV6-5 and TRBJ1-1, with D unresolved. In DNA form, the CDR3 reads TGTGCCAGCAGCCCCTCAGGTGCTTTCTTT. Encoded protein: CASSPSGAFF.